The 16 T cell receptor beta chains reported below all come from one sample, sequenced in a study of T cell responses to AZD1222 COVID-19 vaccine. The repertoire was sequenced with immunoSEQ multiplex PCR; TCRdb's copy has only in-frame clones and lacks some. The table includes roughly 110,000 clones, under 95% detected once. Sequencing was performed on peripheral blood, taken 28 days after the second AZD1222 dose. These receptors were taken from an adult who received the AZD1222 COVID-19 vaccine.

The J gene is TRBJ1-1, the V gene TRBV19; no clear D gene. CDR3 length equals 18 residues. Germline CDR1 is LNHDA and CDR2 is SQIVND (reference sequence). The V end lost 2 bases, the J end lost 0 bases, and 19 bases lay between the germline ends. CDR3 amino acids: CASSINHNVPGVNTEAFF. The CDR3 region has the DNA TGTGCCAGTAGTATAAACCATAACGTCCCTGGGGTGAACACTGAAGCTTTCTTT. The complete variable domain, with remaining parts taken from reference TRBV19 and TRBJ1-1, reads DGGITQSPKYLFRKEGQNVTLSCEQNLNHDAMYWYRQDPGQGLRLIYYSQIVNDFQKGDIAEGYSVSREKKESFPLTVTSAQKNPTAFYLCASSINHNVPGVNTEAFFGQGTRLTVV.

This sequence joins TRBV15 and TRBJ1-1; no definite D call. Trimming cost V 0 bases and J 1 base, with 6 bases left between them. The CDR3 has 14 amino acids. Germline CDR1 reads LNHNV; CDR2 reads YYDKDF (reference sequence). CDR3 loop: CATSRDAGNTEAFF. The CDR3 DNA is TGTGCCACCAGCAGAGATGCAGGGAACACTGAAGCTTTCTTT.

This clone occurred a few times. V and J are TRBV27 and TRBJ2-3; TRBD1 might be the D (5 bases). Germline CDR1 is MNHEY and CDR2 is SMNVEV (reference sequence). The CDR3 sequence is 14 residues long. Deletions cut 6 bases from V and 2 bases from J, with 12 bases between. CDR3 protein: CASRNPTATDTQYF. CDR3 DNA: TGTGCCAGCAGAAACCCGACAGCCACAGATACGCAGTATTTT.

The chain employs TRBV5-4 and TRBJ2-3, with D unresolved. From germline, CDR1 is SGHNT and CDR2 YYREEE (reference sequence). Trimming removed 0 bases at V and 2 bases at J, with 10 bases between. The CDR3 is 15 residues long. Here the CDR3 DNA reads TGTGCCAGCAGCTTGGAGGCCCTACACACAGATACGCAGTATTTT. This encodes CASSLEALHTDTQYF.

This chain connects TRBV2 to TRBJ2-1; the match to TRBD2 covers 13 bases. Germline CDR1 reads SNHLY; CDR2 reads FYNNEI. J lost 8 bases, V lost 4 bases, and 5 bases had no gene match. The CDR3 has 15 amino acids. CDR3 sequence reads: CASSVTSGGADEQFF. The CDR3 DNA reads TGTGCCAGCAGTGTTACTAGCGGGGGGGCAGATGAGCAGTTCTTC.

V gene TRBV12-3 or TRBV12-4 combines with J gene TRBJ1-1; D unresolved. V dropped 5 bases and J dropped 3 bases, with 10 bases sitting between them. CDR3 size: 13 residues. In DNA, the CDR3 is TGTGCCAGCAGTCTCTATCGAGACACTGAAGCTTTCTTT. Residues: CASSLYRDTEAFF.

V usage is TRBV28 and J usage is TRBJ1-5; D is undetermined. The length of the CDR3 is 15 residues. The germline gives CDR1 MDHEN, CDR2 SYDVKM. Trimming removed 2 bases at V and 9 bases at J, with 17 bases between. DNA of the CDR3: TGTGCCAGCAGTTTACCCCCTCCACTAAAGCGGCCCCAGCATTTT. Protein product: CASSLPPPLKRPQHF. The complete variable domain, with remaining parts taken from reference TRBV28 and TRBJ1-5, reads DVKVTQSSRYLVKRTGEKVFLECVQDMDHENMFWYRQDPGLGLRLIYFSYDVKMKEKGDIPEGYSVSREKKERFSLILESASTNQTSMYLCASSLPPPLKRPQHFGDGTRLSIL.

The CDR3: CASSLTSPDRTGELFF. CDR3 DNA sequence: TGCGCCAGCAGCTTAACCTCCCCGGACCGCACCGGGGAGCTGTTTTTT. The chain combines TRBV5-1 with TRBJ2-2; no definite D call. This CDR3 region has 16 residues. Trimming cost V 2 bases and J 4 bases, with 15 bases left between them. Germline V CDR1 and CDR2: SGHRS, YFSETQ.

The V and J genes are TRBV2 and TRBJ2-1; 8 positions match TRBD2. V dropped 5 bases and J dropped 4; count of bases not matched to a gene: 4. The CDR3 covers 14 residues. Germline V gene lookup returns CDR1 SNHLY and CDR2 FYNNEI. CDR3 nucleotide sequence: TGTGCCAGCAGTAGCGGGGGAAAATACAATGAGCAGTTCTTC. It translates to CASSSGGKYNEQFF.

A remark on this clone: Other DNA sequences within the sample encode an identical CDR3. The chain employs TRBV5-1 and TRBJ1-1; D call uncertain. The V gene's germline CDR1 is SGHRS and CDR2 YFSETQ. Trimming removed 1 base at V and 1 base at J, with 5 bases between. CDR3 length: 13 amino acids. The CDR3 reads CASSLTGNTEAFF. In DNA, the CDR3 is TGCGCCAGCAGCTTGACGGGGAACACTGAAGCTTTCTTT.

The chain joins TRBV19 to TRBJ2-1; 9 nucleotides match TRBD1. The CDR3 contains 15 residues. V gave up 2 bases and J gave up 9 bases; unmatched junction bases: 8. Germline V lookup: CDR1 LNHDA, CDR2 SQIVND (reference sequence). The CDR3, as DNA: TGTGCCAGTAGTATAAGGGGACAGGGTGTCGGTGAGCAGTTCTTC. Encoded protein: CASSIRGQGVGEQFF.

The V call is TRBV27, the J call TRBJ1-6; 7 bases map to TRBD1. CDR1 and CDR2 from the germline V gene are MNHEY and SMNVEV (reference sequence). The length of the CDR3 is 15 residues. With V trimmed by 3 bases and J by 5 bases, 4 bases remained unmatched. The CDR3 region is CASSFRGSNNSPLHF. CDR3 nucleotides: TGTGCCAGCAGTTTCAGGGGGTCCAATAATTCACCCCTCCACTTT.

The chain uses TRBV3-1 (or the pseudogene TRBV3-2) and TRBJ1-2; D gene unclear. The CDR3 has 13 amino acids. Germline CDR1 is LGHDT and CDR2 is YNNKEL (reference sequence). Trimming left V 8 bases short and J 1 base short, with 11 bases between. The CDR3 region is CASRLSRNYGYTF. The CDR3 DNA reads TGTGCCAGCCGTCTTAGCCGTAACTATGGCTACACCTTC.

The gene calls are TRBV9 and TRBJ2-1, with TRBD1 matching over 10 bases. CDR1 SGDLS and CDR2 YYNGEE come from the germline V gene. The ends lost 3 bases at V and 10 bases at J; junction bases unmatched: 10. The CDR3 loop spans 15 amino acids. CDR3 coding DNA: TGTGCCAGCAGCGCCGGGACAGGGGCCCGTGGGGAGCAGTTCTTC. Protein product: CASSAGTGARGEQFF.

The V and J genes are TRBV15 and TRBJ1-2; 9 nucleotides match TRBD1. CDR3 size: 15 residues. Germline trimming cut 1 base from V and 6 bases from J; bases unmatched to any gene: 6. In germline, CDR1 is LNHNV, CDR2 YYDKDF (reference sequence). This chain's CDR3 is CATSRATGGRDGYTF. In nucleotides, the CDR3 is TGTGCCACCAGCAGAGCCACAGGGGGCAGGGATGGCTACACCTTC.

This clone has just a few counts. V usage is TRBV7-9 and J usage is TRBJ1-6, with D tentatively TRBD1 (5 bases). Germline loops: CDR1 SEHNR, CDR2 FQNEAQ (reference sequence). This CDR3 is built from 16 residues. V shed 3 bases and J shed 5 bases, with 14 bases lying between them. CDR3 residues: CASSLGSGADNSPLHF. The CDR3 region has the DNA TGTGCCAGCAGCTTGGGTTCCGGGGCCGATAATTCACCCCTCCACTTT.